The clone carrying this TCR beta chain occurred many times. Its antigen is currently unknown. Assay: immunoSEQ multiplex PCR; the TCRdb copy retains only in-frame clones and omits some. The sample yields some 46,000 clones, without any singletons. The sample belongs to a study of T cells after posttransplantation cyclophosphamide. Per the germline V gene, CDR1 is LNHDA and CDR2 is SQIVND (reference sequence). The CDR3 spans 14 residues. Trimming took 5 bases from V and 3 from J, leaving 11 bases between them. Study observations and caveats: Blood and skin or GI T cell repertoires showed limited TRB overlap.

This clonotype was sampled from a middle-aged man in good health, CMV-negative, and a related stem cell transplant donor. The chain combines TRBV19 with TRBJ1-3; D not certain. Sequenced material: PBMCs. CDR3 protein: CASSPTVYGNTIYF. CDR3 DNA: TGTGCCAGTAGTCCCACGGTGTATGGAAACACCATATATTTT.